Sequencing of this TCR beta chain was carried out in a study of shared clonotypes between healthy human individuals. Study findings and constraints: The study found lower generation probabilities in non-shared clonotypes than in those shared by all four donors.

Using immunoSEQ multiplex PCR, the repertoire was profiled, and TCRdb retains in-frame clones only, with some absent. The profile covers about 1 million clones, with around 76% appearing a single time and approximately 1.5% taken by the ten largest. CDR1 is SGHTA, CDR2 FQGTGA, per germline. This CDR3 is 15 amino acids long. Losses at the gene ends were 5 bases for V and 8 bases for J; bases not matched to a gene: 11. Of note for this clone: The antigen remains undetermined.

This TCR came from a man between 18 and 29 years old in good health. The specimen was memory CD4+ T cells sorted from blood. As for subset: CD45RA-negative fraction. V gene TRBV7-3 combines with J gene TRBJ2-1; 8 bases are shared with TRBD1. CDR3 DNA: TGTGCCAGCAGCAATCAACAGGGGGGCAGCGATGAGCAGTTCTTC. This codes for CASSNQQGGSDEQFF.